Given below is one T cell receptor beta chain in context. CDR3 length: 14 amino acids. CDR1 and CDR2 from the germline V gene are SQVTM and ANQGSEA. Trimming cost V 3 bases and J 3 bases, with 13 bases left between them. This entry is derived from a study of CD8+ T cells in alopecia areata. cDNA serving as the sequencing template came from extracted, reverse transcribed RNA. The data were produced by immunoSEQ multiplex PCR, yet TCRdb's version contains in-frame clones alone and is incomplete. Counted here are 130,000 or so clones, about 46% occurring once; the ten biggest clones make up roughly a tenth.

The J gene is TRBJ2-3, the V gene TRBV29-1, with D possibly being TRBD1 (6 bases). The receptor's source is a human donor with alopecia areata. Source material: NKG2D-low CD8+ T cells sorted from blood. The CDR3 sequence: CSVEEAGQTDTQYF. The CDR3 nucleotides are TGCAGCGTTGAGGAGGCAGGACAGACAGATACGCAGTATTTT.